The 12 T cell receptor beta chains below come from one sample, sequenced in a study of shared clonotypes between healthy human individuals. Measured with immunoSEQ multiplex PCR; TCRdb has only the in-frame clones, and not every one. The table records about 1.5 million clones, around 98% of them present only once. Sequencing was carried out using naive CD4+ T cells sorted from blood. The subset denotes: CD45RA+ positively selected. All receptors come from a man aged 30 to 45 in good health.

The J gene is TRBJ1-1, the V gene TRBV4-1; a weak D match, TRBD1 (6 bases). With 2 bases removed from V and 0 bases from J, the gap between germline ends came to 19 bases. The germline CDR1 and CDR2 sequences are MGHRA and YSYEKL. The CDR3 spans 18 residues. The CDR3 loop is CASSQKKGGATVNTEAFF. CDR3 nucleotides: TGCGCCAGCAGCCAAAAAAAGGGGGGGGCGACGGTGAACACTGAAGCTTTCTTT.

The chain recombines TRBV5-5 with TRBJ2-7, with 7 bases that match TRBD1. CDR3 length equals 19 residues. J lost 2 bases, V lost 2 bases, and 19 bases had no gene match. Germline V gives CDR1 SGHKS, CDR2 YYEKEE (reference sequence). CDR3 residues: CASSFQLSGPGGRTYEQYF. The CDR3 DNA reads as TGTGCCAGCAGCTTCCAACTTTCAGGGCCAGGGGGTCGTACCTACGAGCAGTACTTC. Combining the CDR3 with reference TRBV5-5 and TRBJ2-7 gives the whole variable domain DAGVTQSPTHLIKTRGQQVTLRCSPISGHKSVSWYQQVLGQGPQFIFQYYEKEERGRGNFPDRFSARQFPNYSSELNVNALLLGDSALYLCASSFQLSGPGGRTYEQYFGPGTRLTVT.

V usage is TRBV27 and J usage is TRBJ2-5; possible D gene TRBD1, 7 bases. Germline-derived CDR1 and CDR2 are MNHEY and SMNVEV (reference sequence). The CDR3 covers 13 residues. Trimming removed 6 bases at V and 5 bases at J, with 13 bases between. CDR3 in DNA: TGTGCCAGCAGAAGCAGGGGGGTGGAGACCCAGTACTTC. Its translation is CASRSRGVETQYF.

The V gene is TRBV4-3, the J gene TRBJ2-1; 7 positions match TRBD1. The CDR3 runs to 16 residues. After removal of 0 bases from V and 1 base from J, the junction contained 3 bases not matched to a gene. Germline V lookup: CDR1 LGHNA, CDR2 YSLEER. CDR3: CASSQDRDSSYNEQFF. CDR3 nucleotides: TGCGCCAGCAGCCAAGATCGGGACAGTTCCTACAATGAGCAGTTCTTC.

The gene calls are TRBV28 and TRBJ2-2, with 7 bases that match TRBD2. CDR1 MDHEN and CDR2 SYDVKM come from the germline V gene. V shed 2 bases, J shed 5 bases, and the junction held 8 bases outside the gene matches. CDR3 length: 16 amino acids. DNA of the CDR3: TGTGCCAGCAGTTTAACACGCGGGAGACGTACCGGGGAGCTGTTTTTT. Its protein is CASSLTRGRRTGELFF.

CDR3 protein: CASKEDRGFWANVLTF. The CDR3 nucleotides are TGCGCCAGCAAAGAAGACAGGGGATTCTGGGCCAACGTCCTGACTTTC. This chain uses TRBV4-1 with TRBJ2-6; 8 nucleotides match TRBD1. The V gene end was trimmed by 7 bases and the J gene end by 5 bases; junction bases not matched to a gene: 10. Germline-derived CDR1 and CDR2 are MGHRA and YSYEKL. CDR3 size: 16 residues.

The chain couples TRBV14 to TRBJ1-2; no clear D. Germline V gene data show CDR1 as SGHDN and CDR2 as FVKESK. This CDR3 is built from 18 residues. V gave up 2 bases and J gave up 4 bases, with 23 bases separating them. The CDR3, as DNA: TGTGCCAGCAGCCAAAGGGTTGGTCGGCCCGCAGACTCCTATGGCTACACCTTC. Protein: CASSQRVGRPADSYGYTF.

On this clone: Other DNA sequences within the sample encode an identical CDR3. This sequence joins TRBV5-6 and TRBJ2-1; D uncertain. CDR1 SGHDT and CDR2 YYEEEE come from the germline V gene. This CDR3 region has 12 residues. Trimming took 0 bases from V and 7 from J, leaving 5 bases between them. The CDR3 nucleotides read TGTGCCAGCAGCTTGGCTCGGAATGAGCAGTTCTTC. Protein product: CASSLARNEQFF.

This clone has just one count. The J gene is TRBJ1-2, the V gene TRBV7-2; D is ambiguous. This CDR3 contains 12 residues. Germline V gives CDR1 SGHTA, CDR2 FQGNSA. V was trimmed by 4 bases and J by 5 bases, leaving 8 bases between them. The CDR3, as DNA: TGTGCCAGCAGCTGGTCCGGGTATGGCTACACCTTC. This gives the protein CASSWSGYGYTF. Full variable domain (missing parts from reference TRBV7-2 and TRBJ1-2): GAGVSQSPSNKVTEKGKDVELRCDPISGHTALYWYRQSLGQGLEFLIYFQGNSAPDKSGLPSDRFSAERTGGSVSTLTIQRTQQEDSAVYLCASSWSGYGYTFGSGTRLTVV.

This chain uses TRBV18 with TRBJ1-2; TRBD1 matches 7 bases. This CDR3 is built from 14 residues. Trimming removed 0 bases from V and 7 bases from J; junction bases left unmatched: 5. In germline, CDR1 is KGHSH, CDR2 LQKENI. The CDR3 DNA is TGTGCCAGCTCACCACCAGGACAGGATCGTGGCTACACCTTC. Its translation: CASSPPGQDRGYTF.

This chain joins TRBV7-9 and TRBJ2-7, with 8 bases matching TRBD2. This CDR3 contains 17 residues. Germline V gene sequence: CDR1 SEHNR, CDR2 FQNEAQ (reference sequence). V trimming: 5 bases; J trimming: 1 base; junction bases outside the gene matches: 13. In DNA, the CDR3 is TGTGCCAGCAGCCCTCCCGGAACTAGCGGTAGATCCTACGAGCAGTACTTC. This codes for CASSPPGTSGRSYEQYF.

J is TRBJ2-3 and V is TRBV9; D is perhaps TRBD1 or TRBD2 (6 bases each). V was trimmed by 0 bases and J by 6 bases, leaving 14 bases between them. The CDR3 has 15 residues. Germline lookup yields CDR1 SGDLS and CDR2 YYNGEE. The CDR3: CASSVERGRRDTQYF. DNA of the CDR3: TGTGCCAGCAGCGTAGAACGGGGGCGCCGTGATACGCAGTATTTT.